There are many counts of the clone carrying this TCR beta chain. Amplification of TCR beta CDR3 regions used RNA as the template. The HTBI set primed first-round TCR CDR3 RT-PCR. TCRdb processed the multiplex PCR reads anew with MiXCR; each CDR3 protein has one entry. This table holds some 500,000 distinct CDR3 sequences, roughly an eighth found once. Exclusion followed for patients with uncontrolled infection, other autoimmune disease, pregnancy or lactation. From more than 8 ml of fresh peripheral blood, PBMCs were isolated. The J segment lost 4 bases and the V segment lost 8 bases, leaving 2 bases of the junction unmatched. The CDR3 consists of 13 residues. These data are taken from a study of T cells in Graves' hyperthyroidism and ophthalmopathy.

The receptor was derived from a young woman with Graves' hyperthyroidism. The sample consisted of blood. The chain combines TRBV12-3 or TRBV12-4 with TRBJ1-6; 7 bases fit TRBD1. The CDR3 bases are TGTGCCAGCGGGACAGAATATAATTCACCCCTCCACTTT. Translation gives CASGTEYNSPLHF.